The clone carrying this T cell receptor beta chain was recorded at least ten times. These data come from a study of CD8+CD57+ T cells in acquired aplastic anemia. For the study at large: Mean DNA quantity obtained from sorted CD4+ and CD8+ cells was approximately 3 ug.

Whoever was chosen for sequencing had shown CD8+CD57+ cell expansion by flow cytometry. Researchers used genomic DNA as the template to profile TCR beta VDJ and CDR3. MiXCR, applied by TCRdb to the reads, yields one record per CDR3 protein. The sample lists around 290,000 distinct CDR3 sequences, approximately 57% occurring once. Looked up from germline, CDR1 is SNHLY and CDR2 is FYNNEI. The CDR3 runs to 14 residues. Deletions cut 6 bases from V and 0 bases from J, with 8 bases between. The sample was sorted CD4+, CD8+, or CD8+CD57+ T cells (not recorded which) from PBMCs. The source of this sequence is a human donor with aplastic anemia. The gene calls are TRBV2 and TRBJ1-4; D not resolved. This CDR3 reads CASRIFATNEKLFF. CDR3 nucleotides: TGTGCCAGCAGAATTTTTGCAACTAATGAAAAACTGTTTTTT.